These T cell receptor beta chains were read from a single sample in a study of PD-L1 blockade in urothelial cancer. Method: immunoSEQ multiplex PCR; TCRdb's copy keeps in-frame clones and lacks some. This table holds 80,000 to 95,000 clones, over 80% found once. Material: PBMCs, obtained around atezolizumab (anti-PD-L1) treatment. Every receptor here comes from a man aged 65-85 years with urothelial cancer. Each CDR3 is given with its conserved first and last residue. The D gene is left open where the match is weak. Clone sizes are given selectively: once, few, many, or a class where the clone is expanded.

j_call d_call v_call clone_size cdr3_aa cdr3_nt
TRBJ2-7 NA TRBV15 NA CATSRDHGAYEQYF TGTGCCACCAGCAGAGATCACGGGGCCTACGAGCAGTACTTC
TRBJ2-3 NA TRBV25-1 once CASSEWVGEPTDTQYF TGTGCCAGCAGTGAATGGGTAGGGGAACCCACAGATACGCAGTATTTT
TRBJ2-1 NA TRBV18 few CASSPPERDEQFF TGTGCCAGCTCACCACCGGAGAGGGATGAGCAGTTCTTC
TRBJ2-7 TRBD1 TRBV2 NA CASRGGQGFYEQYF TGTGCCAGCAGGGGGGGACAGGGGTTCTACGAGCAGTACTTC
TRBJ2-7 TRBD2 TRBV6-5 NA CASSNGLAGTYEQYF TGTGCCAGCAGCAACGGACTAGCGGGAACCTACGAGCAGTACTTC
TRBJ2-5 TRBD2 TRBV2 NA CASSQRSQAGSPETQYF TGTGCCAGCAGTCAAAGGTCCCAAGCGGGGAGCCCGGAGACCCAGTACTTC
TRBJ2-1 TRBD2 TRBV25-1 NA CASSEYGGSGSEQFF TGTGCCAGCAGTGAATACGGTGGTAGCGGGAGTGAGCAGTTCTTC
TRBJ2-7 NA TRBV7-3 few CASSLGATYEQYF TGTGCCAGCAGCTTAGGAGCGACCTACGAGCAGTACTTC
TRBJ1-3 TRBD1 TRBV19 NA CASSISDRRGNTIYF TGTGCCAGTAGTATATCGGACAGGAGGGGAAACACCATATATTTT
TRBJ2-3 TRBD2 TRBV6-1 NA CASSESRNSGSWDTQYF TGTGCCAGCAGTGAAAGCCGTAATAGCGGGAGTTGGGATACGCAGTATTTT
TRBJ2-5 NA TRBV7-9 NA CASSLGVGGVETQYF TGTGCCAGCAGCTTGGGGGTCGGAGGGGTGGAGACCCAGTACTTC
TRBJ2-3 TRBD2 TRBV29-1 few CSVPRLAGGSDTQYF TGCAGCGTCCCCAGGTTAGCGGGGGGGTCAGATACGCAGTATTTT
TRBJ2-4 TRBD1 TRBV13 once CASSRTGGLNIQYF TGTGCCAGCAGCCGAACAGGGGGTTTAAACATTCAGTACTTC
TRBJ2-1 TRBD1 TRBV2 NA CASAPLQGSSYNEQFF TGTGCCAGCGCCCCATTACAGGGGAGCTCCTACAATGAGCAGTTCTTC
TRBJ2-5 NA TRBV7-8 NA CASSSTSRPTKETQYF TGTGCCAGCAGCTCCACCTCCCGACCGACTAAAGAGACCCAGTACTTC
TRBJ1-6 NA TRBV6-1 NA CASSGTAGGDSPLHF TGTGCCAGCAGTGGTACCGCGGGGGGCGATTCACCCCTCCACTTT
TRBJ2-1 NA TRBV9 NA CASSGPGEALYNEQFF TGTGCCAGCAGCGGGCCGGGGGAGGCCTTATACAATGAGCAGTTCTTC
TRBJ1-1 NA TRBV7-2 NA CASALGVNTEAFF TGTGCCAGCGCCCTAGGGGTGAACACTGAAGCTTTCTTT
TRBJ2-2 NA TRBV12-5 NA CAVPPEGLSAGELFF TGTGCCGTCCCTCCGGAGGGGCTTAGCGCCGGGGAGCTGTTTTTT
TRBJ2-5 NA TRBV6-1 NA CASWPYRAQETQYF TGTGCCAGCTGGCCTTACAGGGCGCAAGAGACCCAGTACTTC
TRBJ2-3 NA TRBV7-9 NA CASSRPLGREDTDTQYF TGTGCCAGCAGTCGCCCCTTAGGACGGGAAGACACAGATACGCAGTATTTT
TRBJ2-7 NA TRBV7-2 NA CASRAGTGYEQYF TGTGCCAGCCGGGCCGGGACTGGCTACGAGCAGTACTTC
TRBJ2-2 NA TRBV7-3 NA CASSLRGGPGELFF TGTGCCAGCAGCTTAAGAGGCGGTCCCGGGGAGCTGTTTTTT
TRBJ2-7 NA TRBV7-8 NA CASSLEPAGTYEQYF TGTGCCAGCAGCTTAGAGCCTGCGGGGACCTACGAGCAGTACTTC
TRBJ2-2 TRBD1 TRBV19 NA CASSRDRYTGELFF TGTGCCAGTAGCCGGGACAGATACACCGGGGAGCTGTTTTTT
TRBJ2-3 NA TRBV2 NA CASSPFTDTQYF TGTGCCAGCAGCCCCTTCACAGATACGCAGTATTTT
TRBJ2-1 TRBD1 TRBV5-4 once CASSLQGANEQFF TGTGCCAGCAGCTTGCAGGGGGCAAATGAGCAGTTCTTC
TRBJ1-1 NA TRBV10-3 NA CAISEYRRNTEAFF TGTGCCATCAGTGAGTATCGGAGAAACACTGAAGCTTTCTTT
TRBJ1-3 NA TRBV25-1 NA CASSLIGNTIYF TGTGCCAGCAGTTTAATTGGAAACACCATATATTTT
TRBJ2-3 NA TRBV2 once CASLQGGFADTQYF TGTGCCTCGTTACAGGGGGGGTTCGCAGATACGCAGTATTTT
TRBJ2-7 NA TRBV7-6 once CASSSQTGPYEQYF TGTGCCAGCAGCTCCCAGACAGGACCCTACGAGCAGTACTTC
TRBJ2-7 TRBD1 TRBV7-2 NA CASSFRPGGAYEQYF TGTGCCAGCAGCTTCCGGCCAGGGGGTGCCTACGAGCAGTACTTC
TRBJ2-1 NA TRBV7-3 NA CASSIDPGPADEQFF TGTGCCAGCAGCATAGACCCGGGCCCAGCGGACGAGCAGTTCTTC
TRBJ1-2 TRBD1 TRBV10-2 NA CASTRQGDYGYTF TGCGCCAGCACCCGACAGGGGGACTATGGCTACACCTTC
TRBJ2-7 NA TRBV27 NA CASSLASSYEQYF TGTGCCAGCAGCCTGGCCAGCTCCTACGAGCAGTACTTC
TRBJ1-2 NA TRBV4-1 NA CASSQGGQNYGYTF TGCGCCAGCAGCCAAGGGGGACAAAACTATGGCTACACCTTC
TRBJ1-2 TRBD1 TRBV2 NA CASSRQGSPPNYGYTF TGTGCCAGCAGTCGACAGGGGTCACCCCCCAACTATGGCTACACCTTC
TRBJ2-2 TRBD2 TRBV7-9 NA CASSLGLANTGELFF TGTGCCAGCAGCTTAGGACTAGCCAACACCGGGGAGCTGTTTTTT
TRBJ2-5 TRBD1 TRBV2 NA CASRTGAQETQYF TGTGCCAGCAGGACAGGGGCGCAAGAGACCCAGTACTTC
TRBJ1-5 NA TRBV6-1 NA CASNHRESNQPQHF TGTGCCAGCAACCACAGGGAAAGCAATCAGCCCCAGCATTTT
TRBJ2-1 NA TRBV7-2 NA CASSSGPGSYNEQFF TGTGCCAGCAGCTCTGGGCCAGGATCCTACAATGAGCAGTTCTTC
TRBJ2-3 TRBD1 TRBV6-6 NA CASSYRDRVNTQYF TGTGCCAGCAGTTACCGGGACAGGGTAAATACGCAGTATTTT
TRBJ1-2 NA TRBV6-6 many CASSPGRVGYTF TGTGCCAGCAGCCCGGGGAGGGTGGGCTACACCTTC
TRBJ2-7 NA TRBV5-1 once CASSLELGSSYEQYF TGCGCCAGCAGCTTGGAACTAGGCAGCTCCTACGAGCAGTACTTC
TRBJ1-5 NA TRBV11-2 NA CASSLAAGRNQPQHF TGTGCCAGCAGCTTAGCGGCAGGGAGGAATCAGCCCCAGCATTTT
TRBJ1-6 TRBD1 TRBV7-6 few CANSGRDRASSYNSPLHF TGTGCCAACAGCGGGAGGGACAGGGCAAGCTCCTATAATTCACCCCTCCACTTT
TRBJ2-3 TRBD1 TRBV19 few CASSRDSRTTDTQYF TGTGCCAGCAGCCGGGACAGCAGGACCACAGATACGCAGTATTTT
TRBJ1-2 TRBD1 TRBV2 NA CASDRENYGYTF TGTGCCAGCGACAGGGAAAACTATGGCTACACCTTC
TRBJ2-7 TRBD2 TRBV30 NA CAWSLAGESSYEQYF TGTGCCTGGAGTTTAGCGGGAGAGAGCTCCTACGAGCAGTACTTC
TRBJ1-6 TRBD1 TRBV5-8 NA CASSPAANRGNSPLHF TGTGCCAGCAGCCCCGCGGCTAACAGGGGTAATTCACCCCTCCACTTT
TRBJ1-2 TRBD1 TRBV5-1 NA CASSTGTGDYGYTF TGCGCCAGCAGCACGGGGACAGGGGACTATGGCTACACCTTC
TRBJ2-5 NA TRBV5-4 NA CASSSLGGEETQYF TGTGCCAGCAGCTCCTTAGGGGGGGAGGAGACCCAGTACTTC
TRBJ2-7 TRBD1 TRBV13 once CASSHGVTGVYEQYF TGTGCCAGCAGCCACGGGGTGACAGGGGTCTACGAGCAGTACTTC
TRBJ1-1 NA TRBV19 NA CATPARGMNTEAFF TGTGCCACCCCGGCACGGGGAATGAACACTGAAGCTTTCTTT